The entry that follows covers one T cell receptor (beta chain) sequence. The entry originates in a study of T cell responses to AZD1222 COVID-19 vaccine. Only in-frame clones appear in the TCRdb table, and some are missing; sequencing was by immunoSEQ multiplex PCR. The sample records fewer than 200,000 clones, approximately 92% being singletons. Trimming cost V 5 bases and J 2 bases, with 7 bases left between them. Germline V gene lookup returns CDR1 SGHVS and CDR2 FQNEAQ. This CDR3 region has 13 residues. This sequence originates from an adult in good health. Sequenced here: peripheral blood, sampled on day 0 of AZD1222 vaccination. This sequence joins TRBV7-8 and TRBJ1-5, with D possibly matching TRBD1 (6 bases). In nucleotides, the CDR3 is TGTGCCAGCAGCCGACAGGGCAATCAGCCCCAGCATTTT. The encoded protein is CASSRQGNQPQHF.